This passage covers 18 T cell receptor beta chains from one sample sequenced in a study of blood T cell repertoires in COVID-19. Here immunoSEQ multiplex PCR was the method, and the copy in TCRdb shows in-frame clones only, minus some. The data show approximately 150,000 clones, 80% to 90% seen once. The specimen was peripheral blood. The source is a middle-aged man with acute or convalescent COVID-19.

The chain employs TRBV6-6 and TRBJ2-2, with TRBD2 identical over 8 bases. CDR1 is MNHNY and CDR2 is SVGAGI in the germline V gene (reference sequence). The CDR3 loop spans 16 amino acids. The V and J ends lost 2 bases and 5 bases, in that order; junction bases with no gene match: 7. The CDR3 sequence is CASSYDAGGGTGELFF. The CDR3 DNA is TGTGCCAGCAGTTACGACGCGGGGGGCGGAACCGGGGAGCTGTTTTTT.

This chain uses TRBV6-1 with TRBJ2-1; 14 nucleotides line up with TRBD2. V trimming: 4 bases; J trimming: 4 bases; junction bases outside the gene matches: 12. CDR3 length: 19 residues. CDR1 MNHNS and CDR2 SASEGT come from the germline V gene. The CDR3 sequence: CASSAGLAGASPGYNEQFF. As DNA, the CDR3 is TGTGCCAGCAGTGCGGGACTAGCGGGGGCTAGCCCTGGTTACAATGAGCAGTTCTTC.

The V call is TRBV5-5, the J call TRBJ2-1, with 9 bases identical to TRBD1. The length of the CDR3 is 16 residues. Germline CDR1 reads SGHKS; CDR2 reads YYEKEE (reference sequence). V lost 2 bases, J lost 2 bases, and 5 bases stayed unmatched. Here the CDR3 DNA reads TGTGCCAGCAGCTTCCCCGGGACAGGGACCTACAATGAGCAGTTCTTC. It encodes CASSFPGTGTYNEQFF.

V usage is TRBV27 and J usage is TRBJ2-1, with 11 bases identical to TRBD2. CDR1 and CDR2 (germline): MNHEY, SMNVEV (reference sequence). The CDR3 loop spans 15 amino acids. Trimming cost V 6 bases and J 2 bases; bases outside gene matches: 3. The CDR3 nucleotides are TGTGCCAGCAGCATAGCGGGGGGGACCTACAATGAGCAGTTCTTC. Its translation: CASSIAGGTYNEQFF.

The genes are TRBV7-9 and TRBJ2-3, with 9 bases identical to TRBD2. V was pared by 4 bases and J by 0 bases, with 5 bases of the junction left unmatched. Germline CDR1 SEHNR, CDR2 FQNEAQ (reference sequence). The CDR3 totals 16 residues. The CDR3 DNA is TGTGCCAGCAGCTCCATAGCGGGGGCGAGCACAGATACGCAGTATTTT. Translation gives CASSSIAGASTDTQYF.

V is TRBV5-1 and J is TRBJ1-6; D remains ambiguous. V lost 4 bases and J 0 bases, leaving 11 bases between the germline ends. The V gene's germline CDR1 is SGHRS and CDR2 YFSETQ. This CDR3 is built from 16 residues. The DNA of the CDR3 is TGCGCCAGCAGCCCTGGTTCGAGCTCCTATAATTCACCCCTCCACTTT. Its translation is CASSPGSSSYNSPLHF. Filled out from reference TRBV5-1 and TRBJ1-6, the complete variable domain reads KAGVTQTPRYLIKTRGQQVTLSCSPISGHRSVSWYQQTPGQGLQFLFEYFSETQRNKGNFPGRFSGRQFSNSRSEMNVSTLELGDSALYLCASSPGSSSYNSPLHFGNGTRLTVT.

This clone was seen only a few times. The DNA for the CDR3 is TGTGCCAGCAGTATAAACTCCGGGACAGGGAATCAGCCCCAGCATTTT. The encoded protein is CASSINSGTGNQPQHF. V gene TRBV28 combines with J gene TRBJ1-5, with 9 bases fitting TRBD1. CDR1 MDHEN and CDR2 SYDVKM come from the germline V gene. The CDR3 sequence is 16 residues long. Trimming removed 5 bases from V and 4 bases from J; junction bases left unmatched: 9.

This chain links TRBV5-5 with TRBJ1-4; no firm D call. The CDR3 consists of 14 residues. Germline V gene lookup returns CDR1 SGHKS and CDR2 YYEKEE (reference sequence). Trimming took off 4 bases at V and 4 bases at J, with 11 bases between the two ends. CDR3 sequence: CASSRDTYNEKLFF. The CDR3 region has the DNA TGTGCCAGCAGCCGCGACACCTATAATGAAAAACTGTTTTTT.

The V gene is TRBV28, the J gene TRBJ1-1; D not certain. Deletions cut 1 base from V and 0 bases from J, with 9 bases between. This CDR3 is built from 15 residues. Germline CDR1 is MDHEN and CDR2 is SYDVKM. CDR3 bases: TGTGCCAGCAGTTTATCGGTCCTCATGAACACTGAAGCTTTCTTT. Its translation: CASSLSVLMNTEAFF.

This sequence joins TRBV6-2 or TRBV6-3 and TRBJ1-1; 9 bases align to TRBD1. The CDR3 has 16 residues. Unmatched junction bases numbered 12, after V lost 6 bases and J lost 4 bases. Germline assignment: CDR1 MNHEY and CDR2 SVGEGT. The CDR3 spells CASSPGTGLRGTEAFF. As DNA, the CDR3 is TGTGCCAGCAGCCCCGGGACAGGGTTGCGTGGCACTGAAGCTTTCTTT.

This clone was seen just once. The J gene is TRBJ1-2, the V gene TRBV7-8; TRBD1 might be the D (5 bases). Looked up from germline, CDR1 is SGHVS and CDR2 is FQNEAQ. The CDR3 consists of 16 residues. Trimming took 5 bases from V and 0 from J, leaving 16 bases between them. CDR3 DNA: TGTGCCAGCAGCCCGCCGGGACTCTTAGCTAACTATGGCTACACCTTC. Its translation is CASSPPGLLANYGYTF.

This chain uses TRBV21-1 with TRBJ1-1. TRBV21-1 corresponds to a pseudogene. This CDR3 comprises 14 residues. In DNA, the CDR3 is TGTGCCAGCAGCAATCGGGGGTTTTGCACTGAAGCTTTCTTT. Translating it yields CASSNRGFCTEAFF.

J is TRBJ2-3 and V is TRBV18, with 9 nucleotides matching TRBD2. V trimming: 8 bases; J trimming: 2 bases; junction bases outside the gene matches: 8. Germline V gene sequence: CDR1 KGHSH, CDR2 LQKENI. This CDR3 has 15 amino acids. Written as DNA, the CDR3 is TGTGCCAGCCTCGAAGCGGGGGGTGCCACAGATACGCAGTATTTT. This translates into CASLEAGGATDTQYF.

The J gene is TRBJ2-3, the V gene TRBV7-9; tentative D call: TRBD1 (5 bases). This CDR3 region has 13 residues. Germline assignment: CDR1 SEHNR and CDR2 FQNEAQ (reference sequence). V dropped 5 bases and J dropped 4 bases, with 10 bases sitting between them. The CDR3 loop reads CASSPRVADTQYF. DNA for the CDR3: TGTGCCAGCAGCCCCAGGGTCGCAGATACGCAGTATTTT.

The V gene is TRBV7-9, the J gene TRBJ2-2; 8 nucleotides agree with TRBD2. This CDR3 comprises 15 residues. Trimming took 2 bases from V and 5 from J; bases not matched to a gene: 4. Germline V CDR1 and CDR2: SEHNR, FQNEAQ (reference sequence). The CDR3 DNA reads TGTGCCAGCAGCTTACGGCGGGGGGAAACCGGGGAGCTGTTTTTT. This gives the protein CASSLRRGETGELFF.

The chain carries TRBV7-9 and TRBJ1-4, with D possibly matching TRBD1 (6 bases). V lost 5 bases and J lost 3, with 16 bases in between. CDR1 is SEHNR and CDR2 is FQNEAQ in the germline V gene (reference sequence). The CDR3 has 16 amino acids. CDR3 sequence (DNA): TGTGCCAGCAGCCTTGATTTACAGGGATCTAATGAAAAACTGTTTTTT. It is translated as CASSLDLQGSNEKLFF.

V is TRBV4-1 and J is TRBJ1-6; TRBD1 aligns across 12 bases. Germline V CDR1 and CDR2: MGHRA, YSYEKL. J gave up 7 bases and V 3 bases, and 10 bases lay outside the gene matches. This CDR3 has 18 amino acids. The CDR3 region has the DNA TGCGCCAGCAGCCAGGCCGGGACAGGGGGCTCACTCAATTCACCCCTCCACTTT. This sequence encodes CASSQAGTGGSLNSPLHF.

DNA of the CDR3: TGTGCCAGCAGCTGGACTAGCGGAATTTACAATGAGCAGTTCTTC. Translated: CASSWTSGIYNEQFF. The chain employs TRBV3-1 (or the pseudogene TRBV3-2) and TRBJ2-1; 10 bases map to TRBD2. J lost 4 bases, V lost 5 bases, and 5 bases had no gene match. The V gene's germline CDR1 is LGHDT and CDR2 YNNKEL (reference sequence). This CDR3 is 15 amino acids long.